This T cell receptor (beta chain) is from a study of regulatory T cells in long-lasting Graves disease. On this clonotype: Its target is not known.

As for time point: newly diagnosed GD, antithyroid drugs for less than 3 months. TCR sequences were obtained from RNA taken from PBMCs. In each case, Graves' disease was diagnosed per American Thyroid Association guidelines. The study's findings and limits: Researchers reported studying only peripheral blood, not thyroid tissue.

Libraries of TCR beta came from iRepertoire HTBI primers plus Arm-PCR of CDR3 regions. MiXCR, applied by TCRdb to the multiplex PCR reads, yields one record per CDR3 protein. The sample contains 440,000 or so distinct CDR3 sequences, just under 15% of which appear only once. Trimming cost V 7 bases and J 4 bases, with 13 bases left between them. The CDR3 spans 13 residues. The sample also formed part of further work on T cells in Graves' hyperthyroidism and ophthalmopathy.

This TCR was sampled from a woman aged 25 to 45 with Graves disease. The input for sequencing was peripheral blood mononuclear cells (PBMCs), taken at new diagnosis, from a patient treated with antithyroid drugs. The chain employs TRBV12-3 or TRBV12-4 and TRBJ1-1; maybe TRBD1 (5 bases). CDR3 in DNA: TGTGCCAGCAATTCCCCTGGGGGCACTGAAGCTTTCTTT. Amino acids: CASNSPGGTEAFF.